This T cell receptor (beta chain) was captured in a study of shared clonotypes between healthy human individuals. This clone appeared many times. This CDR3 comprises 14 residues. Per the germline V gene, CDR1 is SGHRS and CDR2 is YFSETQ. V lost 5 bases and J lost 2; bases outside the gene matches: 4. Each PCR replicate from the sorted subsets contained about 200 ng DNA, which is some 32,000 T cell genomes. The table came from immunoSEQ multiplex PCR; TCRdb's copy has only in-frame clones and leaves some out. The sample carries under 750,000 clones, around 77% recorded once. The receptor comes from a woman aged 25 to 45 in good health. The sample comprised memory CD4+ T cells sorted from blood. Subset defined: CD45RA-negative fraction. The chain uses TRBV5-1 and TRBJ2-5; 9 bases are a match to TRBD2. For the CDR3, the DNA is TGCGCCAGCAGACCGACTAGCGGACAAGAGACCCAGTACTTC. Translated: CASRPTSGQETQYF.